The present T cell receptor (beta chain) was sequenced within a study of Graves' ophthalmopathy and Graves' hyperthyroidism (dated by TCRdb to the late 2010s). The study in broad terms: Peripheral blood was collected at initial diagnosis, before any treatment. The study used signatures of the TCR beta repertoire to tell Graves' ophthalmopathy apart from Graves' hyperthyroidism and to predict which patients would progress to ophthalmopathy. In total, some 130 blood samples were TCR-sequenced: approximately 42 ophthalmopathy, 80 or so hyperthyroidism and 17 hyperthyroidism-to-ophthalmopathy patients. To explore V-J signatures distinguishing ophthalmopathy from hyperthyroidism, a discovery set of about 99 patients (roughly 42 ophthalmopathy, 55 to 60 stable hyperthyroidism) was enrolled. An independent validation cohort comprised roughly 20 hyperthyroidism patients and over 15 patients who later progressed from hyperthyroidism to ophthalmopathy. T-cell repertoires of thyroid tissue and blood were compared in 5 or 6 hyperthyroidism patients. Following sample collection, hyperthyroidism patients were given methimazole at a starting dose of 30 mg daily, and ophthalmopathy patients were given high-dose intravenous methylprednisolone. For training and testing, the 100 patients in the discovery cohort were randomly divided in a 7:3 ratio. Study-level results and caveats: The 13-signature model separated ophthalmopathy from stable hyperthyroidism with roughly 90% sensitivity and around 81% specificity in cross-validation, and 80%/75% in the test set. No statistical method was used to set the sample size in advance, and the investigators knew which group each participant was assigned to. Most of the expanded thyroid clonotypes with a frequency above 0.001 were also detected in blood, and it was suggested that the thyroid immune response may be reflected by blood repertoires. In validation, the model predicted ophthalmopathy progression with about 71% sensitivity and roughly 72% specificity; around twelve predicted patients were CT-confirmed with GO in a median of 6.5 months.

From cysteine to phenylalanine, the CDR3 is 14 amino acids long. The CDR3 DNA has 42 bases and is translated from base 1. From the germline V gene, CDR1 is KGHSH and CDR2 is LQKENI. V is shortened by 5 bases, J by 2 bases, and the region joining them spans 13 bases. This clonotype occurred many times. Which antigen it targets is not known. Per-base qualities were not stored, and no clone one base away is much larger. Hyperthyroidism was defined as stable when no progression to ophthalmopathy occurred within 18 months of follow-up. Hyperthyroidism patients were newly diagnosed, with disease duration under 2 months, and aged 18 to 65 years. Patients with other autoimmune diseases, uncontrolled infections, pregnancy or lactation were excluded from the study. Clinical symptoms, serum thyroxine, TRAb, thyroid ultrasound and orbital computed tomography formed the basis of the diagnosis. Using Ficoll-Paque density gradient centrifugation, PBMCs were isolated from about 9.2 ml of fresh peripheral blood. Total RNA was extracted with Trizol reagent and quality-checked on an Agilent 2100 Bioanalyzer.

TCR beta CDR3 regions were amplified from RNA transcripts for repertoire sequencing. HTBI primers and the Qiagen OneStep RT-PCR kit were used in a first-round RT-PCR, which was followed by a second-round multiplex PCR, size selection and purification. The libraries underwent paired-end sequencing with 100 bp reads on an Illumina HiSeq2000. The paper's processing steps were these. SOAPnuke was used for read processing, and reads with adapters, uncalled bases, a mean Phred below 15, or no exact constant-primer or identifier match were discarded. COPE v1.2.5 was used to merge high-quality paired reads. Unique nucleotide sequences were defined as clonotypes and aligned to IMGT TRB V, D and J references using MiTCR v1.1. Only V-J combinations with frequency above 0.0001 were analysed, covering over 98% of repertoires. A TCR clonal expansion and chaos score per V-J combination was defined as the ratio of F50 clonal expansion to chaos observed in the TCRdist matrix. Welch's t-statistics and random forest were used to reduce the features to 13 V-J combinations, which were then used as input to a naive Bayes classifier. The similarity between thyroid and blood repertoires was quantified using the Morisita-Horn index. TCRdb reprocessing: public reads trimmed at Q25 with fastp, clones called with MiXCR, in-frame beta chains kept. One record per CDR3 amino acid sequence lists the most common genes and DNA. What appears here as the V and J calls and clone size reflects TCRdb's work, not the paper's. The sample includes roughly 610,000 distinct CDR3 sequences, with about 24% observed a single time. Jointly, the top ten make up around 7% of the sample.

The rearrangement combines TRBV18 with TRBJ2-7; the D gene identity is not certain. Sequencing used peripheral blood. The sequence was collected from a woman between 18 and 30 years old with stable Graves' hyperthyroidism. Some clones in this sample may be carry-over from other donors' samples. Donor details come from another sample of the same person, matched by shared clones. The encoded CDR3 is CASSTTVAPYEQYF. The sequenced DNA is TGTGCCAGCTCAACGACGGTCGCCCCCTACGAGCAGTACTTC.